The T cell receptor (beta chain) under discussion was sequenced for a study of cytomegalovirus exposure and HLA in healthy donors. Findings of the study overall: Presence/absence comparisons presumed near-even sequencing depth among donors. TRBV6-2, TRBV6-3 and some other V segments were excluded as indistinguishable.

Those who donated were healthy bone marrow donors. Note on this clone: The antigen is undetermined.

The ends were cut back, 1 base at V and 0 bases at J, with 4 bases in the middle. Germline V gives CDR1 SGHRS, CDR2 YFSETQ. This CDR3 is 13 amino acids long. Primers included in the PCR were 60 Vbeta and 13 Jbeta primers. The protocol was immunoSEQ multiplex PCR, while the TCRdb copy is restricted to in-frame clones and leaves out a portion. The data contain some 160,000 clones, 85% of them seen just once; the ten biggest clones take up about 2.4%. Sequences were obtained from PBMCs. This sequence originates from a man aged 25-40 years in good health and CMV-seropositive. The chain recombines TRBV5-1 with TRBJ2-5, with D unclear. The CDR3 DNA follows: TGCGCCAGCAGCTTGACAGACCAAGAGACCCAGTACTTC. Translated: CASSLTDQETQYF.